Shown below are 13 T cell receptor beta chains from a single sample sequenced in a study of blood T cell repertoires in COVID-19. Sequenced by immunoSEQ multiplex PCR; TCRdb stores in-frame clones only, minus some. The sample includes 120,000 to 150,000 clones, roughly 87% of them seen just once. Sequencing was carried out using peripheral blood. The receptor set was obtained from a woman aged 45 to 65 with acute or convalescent COVID-19.

The rearrangement links TRBV18 to TRBJ2-7, with 7 bases that match TRBD1. The CDR3 length is 13 residues. Germline lookup yields CDR1 KGHSH and CDR2 LQKENI. V was pared by 2 bases and J by 4 bases, with 2 bases of the junction left unmatched. CDR3 in amino acids: CASSPTGEYEQYF. In DNA form, the CDR3 reads TGTGCCAGCTCACCAACAGGGGAATACGAGCAGTACTTC.

This sequence joins TRBV4-1 and TRBJ1-1; 9 nucleotides line up with TRBD1. CDR3 length equals 15 residues. Germline values: CDR1 MGHRA, CDR2 YSYEKL. V trimming: 4 bases; J trimming: 5 bases; junction bases outside the gene matches: 8. DNA for the CDR3: TGCGCCAGCAGCCTGGCGGGACAGGGAGGAACTGAAGCTTTCTTT. This encodes CASSLAGQGGTEAFF.

This rearrangement joins TRBV5-1 to TRBJ2-5; TRBD2 aligns across 14 bases. The CDR3 loop spans 18 amino acids. Germline values: CDR1 SGHRS, CDR2 YFSETQ. J was trimmed by 5 bases and V by 3 bases; bases with no gene match: 12. This chain's CDR3 is CASSSNTGTSGSKETQYF. The CDR3 DNA reads as TGCGCCAGCAGCTCCAACACAGGGACTAGCGGGAGTAAGGAGACCCAGTACTTC. The full variable domain, in which reference TRBV5-1 and TRBJ2-5 provide the parts outside the CDR3, is KAGVTQTPRYLIKTRGQQVTLSCSPISGHRSVSWYQQTPGQGLQFLFEYFSETQRNKGNFPGRFSGRQFSNSRSEMNVSTLELGDSALYLCASSSNTGTSGSKETQYFGPGTRLLVL.

The V call is TRBV7-2, the J call TRBJ1-5; TRBD1 aligns across 8 bases. Germline assignment: CDR1 SGHTA and CDR2 FQGNSA. The junction had 7 bases not matched to a gene; V was cut back by 5 bases and J by 4 bases. The length of the CDR3 is 15 residues. The CDR3 spells CASSVRQGFNQPQHF. The CDR3 bases are TGTGCCAGCAGCGTCCGACAGGGGTTTAATCAGCCCCAGCATTTT.

The chain combines TRBV18 with TRBJ1-5; D may be TRBD1 (6 bases). Looked up from germline, CDR1 is KGHSH and CDR2 is LQKENI. The V and J ends lost 2 bases and 3 bases respectively, with 11 bases between them. This CDR3 has 15 residues. CDR3 coding DNA: TGTGCCAGCTCACCAACAGGGAGGGACAATCAGCCCCAGCATTTT. Its protein product is CASSPTGRDNQPQHF.

The genes are TRBV4-1 and TRBJ1-2; 12 bases map to TRBD1. The CDR3 runs 16 residues. CDR1 and CDR2 from the germline V gene are MGHRA and YSYEKL. Trimming removed 4 bases from V and 6 bases from J; junction bases left unmatched: 9. CDR3 amino acids: CASSRGRDRGQDGYTF. The CDR3 DNA sequence: TGCGCCAGCAGCCGAGGCCGGGACAGGGGGCAGGATGGCTACACCTTC.

This clone is a singleton in its sample. The rearrangement uses TRBV18 and TRBJ1-1; D not certain. V lost 3 bases and J lost 1, with 6 bases in between. The CDR3 is 13 amino acids. Germline V lookup: CDR1 KGHSH, CDR2 LQKENI. In DNA, the CDR3 is TGTGCCAGCTCACCGAACACGAACACTGAAGCTTTCTTT. Its translation: CASSPNTNTEAFF.

This chain links TRBV7-2 with TRBJ2-5; perhaps TRBD1 as D (5 bases). There are 16 residues in the CDR3. Trimming shortened V by 1 base and J by 2 bases, and 14 bases separated the two germline ends. Germline V gene sequence: CDR1 SGHTA, CDR2 FQGNSA. This CDR3 is CASSLVGRQPQETQYF. The CDR3 DNA is TGTGCCAGCAGCTTAGTTGGAAGACAGCCTCAAGAGACCCAGTACTTC.

As regards this clone: This sample includes further DNA sequences coding for the same CDR3. This chain uses TRBV6-5 with TRBJ1-2; no definite D call. V lost 4 bases, J lost 5 bases, and 8 bases lay in between. This CDR3 spans 12 amino acids. Germline V gives CDR1 MNHEY, CDR2 SVGAGI. The CDR3 reads CASSSRVYGYTF. CDR3 DNA: TGTGCCAGCAGTTCCCGGGTGTATGGCTACACCTTC.

V usage is TRBV5-1 and J usage is TRBJ1-2; 9 bases match TRBD1. Germline V gene data show CDR1 as SGHRS and CDR2 as YFSETQ. The length of the CDR3 is 15 residues. Germline trimming cut 5 bases from V and 8 bases from J; bases unmatched to any gene: 13. The CDR3 DNA is TGCGCCAGCAGTGGAGCCGGGACAGGGATGGACGGCTACACCTTC. Its protein is CASSGAGTGMDGYTF. Combining the CDR3 with reference TRBV5-1 and TRBJ1-2 gives the whole variable domain KAGVTQTPRYLIKTRGQQVTLSCSPISGHRSVSWYQQTPGQGLQFLFEYFSETQRNKGNFPGRFSGRQFSNSRSEMNVSTLELGDSALYLCASSGAGTGMDGYTFGSGTRLTVV.

This clone was picked up a small number of times. The rearrangement links TRBV2 to TRBJ2-7; 11 positions agree with TRBD2. The V and J ends lost 5 bases and 9 bases, in that order; junction bases with no gene match: 15. Germline assignment: CDR1 SNHLY and CDR2 FYNNEI. The CDR3 consists of 16 residues. CDR3 protein: CASSNIAGSGGAVQYF. The DNA of the CDR3 is TGTGCCAGCAGTAATATAGCTGGTAGCGGGGGGGCTGTGCAGTACTTC.

This rearrangement joins TRBV5-4 to TRBJ2-1, with 8 bases that match TRBD2. V dropped 3 bases and J dropped 1; count of bases not matched to a gene: 3. Germline V lookup: CDR1 SGHNT, CDR2 YYREEE (reference sequence). The CDR3 runs 15 residues. In nucleotides, the CDR3 is TGTGCCAGCAGCTGGGGACTAGGATCCTACAATGAGCAGTTCTTC. Its translation is CASSWGLGSYNEQFF.

The chain has TRBV6-4 and TRBJ1-2; no firm D call. Germline-derived CDR1 and CDR2 are MRHNA and SNTAGT. The ends were cut back, 4 bases at V and 0 bases at J, with 9 bases in the middle. The CDR3 is 14 amino acids. The CDR3 nucleotides are TGTGCCAGCAGTGTTACAGCTTCTAACTATGGCTACACCTTC. Residues: CASSVTASNYGYTF.